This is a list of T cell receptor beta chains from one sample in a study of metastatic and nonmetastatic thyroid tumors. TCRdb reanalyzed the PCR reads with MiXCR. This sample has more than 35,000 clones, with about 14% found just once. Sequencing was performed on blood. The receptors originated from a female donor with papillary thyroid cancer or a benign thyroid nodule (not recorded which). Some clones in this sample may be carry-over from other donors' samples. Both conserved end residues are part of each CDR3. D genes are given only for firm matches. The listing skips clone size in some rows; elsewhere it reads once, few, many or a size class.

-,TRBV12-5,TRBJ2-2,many,CASGLPPRDNTGELFF,TGTGCTAGTGGTTTGCCCCCCCGGGACAACACCGGGGAGCTGTTTTTT
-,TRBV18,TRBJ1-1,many,CASSPLAGLEAFF,TGTGCCAGCTCACCACTCGCCGGGTTAGAAGCTTTCTTT
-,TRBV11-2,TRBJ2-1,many,CASSLGLGSYNEQFF,TGTGCCAGCAGCTTGGGATTGGGGTCCTACAATGAGCAGTTCTTC
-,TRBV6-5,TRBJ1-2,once,CASSLERGNYYGYTF,TGTGCCAGCAGTTTGGAGAGGGGGAATTACTATGGCTACACCTTC
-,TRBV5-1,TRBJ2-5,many,CASHWGGAYQETQYF,TGCGCCAGCCACTGGGGGGGGGCCTACCAAGAGACCCAGTACTTC
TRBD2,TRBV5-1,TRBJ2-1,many,CASSFLASGSYNEQFF,TGCGCCAGCAGCTTCCTAGCTAGCGGCTCCTACAATGAGCAGTTCTTC
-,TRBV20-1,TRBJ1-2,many,CSASTSTQYGYTF,TGCAGTGCTTCCACTAGTACACAATATGGCTACACCTTC
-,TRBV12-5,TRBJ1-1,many,CASVAGYGAEAFF,TGTGCTAGTGTAGCGGGATACGGCGCTGAAGCTTTCTTT
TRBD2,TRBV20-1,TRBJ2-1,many,CSAPNRLAEFNEQFF,TGCAGTGCTCCAAATCGACTAGCGGAATTCAATGAGCAGTTCTTC
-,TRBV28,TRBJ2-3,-,CVSSFGGLGTDKQYF,TGTGTCAGCAGTTTCGGGGGGCTGGGCACAGATAAGCAGTATTTT
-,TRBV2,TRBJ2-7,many,CASSDLTGWYEQYF,TGTGCCAGCAGTGATTTAACAGGGTGGTACGAGCAGTACTTC
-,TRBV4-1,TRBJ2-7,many,CASSHRDASYEQYF,TGCGCCAGCAGCCACCGGGACGCCTCCTACGAGCAGTACTTC
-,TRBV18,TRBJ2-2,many,CASSPSSGNTGELFF,TGTGCCAGCTCACCAAGCTCAGGGAACACCGGGGAGCTGTTTTTT
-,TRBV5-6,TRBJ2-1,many,CASSLAQEGEQFF,TGTGCCAGCAGCTTGGCACAGGAGGGTGAGCAGTTCTTC
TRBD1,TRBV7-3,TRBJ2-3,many,CASSLTWSGTGGDTQYF,TGTGCCAGCAGCTTAACGTGGAGCGGGACAGGGGGGGATACGCAGTATTTT
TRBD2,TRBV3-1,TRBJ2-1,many,CASSQERGLAGGRHEQFF,TGTGCCAGCAGCCAAGAAAGGGGACTAGCGGGAGGGCGTCATGAGCAGTTCTTC
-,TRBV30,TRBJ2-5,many,CAFLGRASGAQYF,TGTGCCTTTTTGGGCAGGGCGTCGGGGGCCCAGTACTTC
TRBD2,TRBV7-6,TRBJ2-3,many,CASSLGGSMSTDTQYF,TGTGCCAGCAGCTTAGGCGGGAGTATGAGCACAGATACGCAGTATTTT